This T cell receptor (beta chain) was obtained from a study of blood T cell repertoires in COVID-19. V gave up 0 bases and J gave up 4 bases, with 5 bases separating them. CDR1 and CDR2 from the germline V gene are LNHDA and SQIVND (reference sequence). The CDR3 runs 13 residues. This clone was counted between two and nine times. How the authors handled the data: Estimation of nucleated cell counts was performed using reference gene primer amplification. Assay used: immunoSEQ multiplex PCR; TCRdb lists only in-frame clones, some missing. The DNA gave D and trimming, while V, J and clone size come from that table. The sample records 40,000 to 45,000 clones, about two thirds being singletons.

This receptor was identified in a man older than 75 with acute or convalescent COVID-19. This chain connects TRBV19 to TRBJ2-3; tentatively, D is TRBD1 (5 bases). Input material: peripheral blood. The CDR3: CASSIEGADTQYF. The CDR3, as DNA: TGTGCCAGTAGTATAGAAGGGGCAGATACGCAGTATTTT.